The 12 T cell receptor beta chains below come from one sample, sequenced in a study of OX40 agonist ivuxolimab in advanced cancers. Profiled with immunoSEQ multiplex PCR; TCRdb holds only in-frame clones, not every one. The sample has tens of thousands of clones, roughly 92% seen once. The sequences come from CD4+ or CD8+ T cells sorted from blood, collected in a trial of the OX40 agonist ivuxolimab. These receptors originate from an adult with an advanced solid tumor such as melanoma, head and neck, liver or kidney cancer.

The chain links TRBV6-5 to TRBJ2-7, with D perhaps TRBD1 (6 bases). Trimming cost V 5 bases and J 0 bases, with 11 bases left between them. The CDR3 contains 14 residues. Germline CDR1 MNHEY, CDR2 SVGAGI. CDR3 in amino acids: CASSDPTGSYEQYF. CDR3 nucleotide sequence: TGTGCCAGCAGTGACCCGACAGGCTCCTACGAGCAGTACTTC.

The chain couples TRBV11-2 to TRBJ1-3; possible D gene TRBD1, 5 bases. The ends were cut back, 4 bases at V and 0 bases at J, with 13 bases in the middle. Germline lookup yields CDR1 SGHAT and CDR2 FQNNGV. This CDR3 contains 16 residues. The CDR3 spells CASSSFRTSSGNTIYF. CDR3 in DNA: TGTGCCAGCAGCTCTTTTAGGACAAGCTCTGGAAACACCATATATTTT. Drawing the rest from reference TRBV11-2 and TRBJ1-3, the complete variable domain is EAGVAQSPRYKIIEKRQSVAFWCNPISGHATLYWYQQILGQGPKLLIQFQNNGVVDDSQLPKDRFSAERLKGVDSTLKIQPAKLEDSAVYLCASSSFRTSSGNTIYFGEGSWLTVV.

The count of this clone is one. This chain connects TRBV11-3 to TRBJ2-3; D is ambiguous. The germline gives CDR1 SGHNT, CDR2 YENEEA. V was pared by 1 base and J by 1 base, with 12 bases between. The CDR3 extends over 16 amino acids. The CDR3 nucleotides read TGTGCCAGCAGCTTAGGAGTGACGGCCCGCACAGATACGCAGTATTTT. Translation: CASSLGVTARTDTQYF.

This sequence joins TRBV19 and TRBJ2-4; the match to TRBD1 covers 7 bases. The V and J ends lost 1 base and 2 bases, in that order; junction bases with no gene match: 5. The CDR3 contains 16 residues. CDR1 is LNHDA and CDR2 is SQIVND in the germline V gene (reference sequence). This chain's CDR3 is CASSIAGQLTKNIQYF. The CDR3, as DNA: TGTGCCAGTAGTATAGCGGGACAGCTTACCAAAAACATTCAGTACTTC.

The V and J genes are TRBV6-1 and TRBJ1-1; D perhaps matches TRBD1 (6 bases). The CDR3 loop spans 16 amino acids. Trimming stripped 1 base from V and 3 bases from J, with 15 bases between. Germline V lookup: CDR1 MNHNS, CDR2 SASEGT. For the CDR3, the DNA is TGTGCCAGCAGTGAAGGGGCGGGGGGCGGATACACTGAAGCTTTCTTT. Its protein is CASSEGAGGGYTEAFF.

The chain links TRBV7-9 to TRBJ2-7, with 8 positions matching TRBD1. The V gene end was trimmed by 5 bases and the J gene end by 5 bases; junction bases not matched to a gene: 5. Germline V lookup: CDR1 SEHNR, CDR2 FQNEAQ (reference sequence). The CDR3 totals 13 residues. The CDR3 sequence: CASSTSDRDEQYF. Here the CDR3 DNA reads TGTGCCAGCAGCACCTCGGACAGGGACGAGCAGTACTTC.

The V and J genes are TRBV6-5 and TRBJ1-3, with D possibly TRBD1 on 5 matching bases. Deletions cut 10 bases from V and 0 bases from J, with 10 bases between. CDR1 and CDR2 from the germline V gene are MNHEY and SVGAGI. CDR3 length equals 13 residues. The CDR3 region has the DNA TGTGCCACCGTAGGGGACTCTGGAAACACCATATATTTT. Its protein product is CATVGDSGNTIYF.

The chain uses TRBV6-5 and TRBJ2-2; TRBD2 matches at 9 bases. CDR3 length equals 15 residues. V dropped 5 bases and J dropped 5; count of bases not matched to a gene: 6. From germline, CDR1 is MNHEY and CDR2 SVGAGI. This chain's CDR3 is CASSRSGSSTGELFF. The CDR3 DNA reads TGTGCCAGCAGTCGTAGCGGGAGTAGTACCGGGGAGCTGTTTTTT.

The chain uses TRBV19 and TRBJ2-1; 7 bases fit TRBD2. The germline gives CDR1 LNHDA, CDR2 SQIVND (reference sequence). The trim removed 4 bases at V and 2 bases at J, leaving 8 bases unmatched. This CDR3 is 16 amino acids long. The CDR3 loop is CASSTGLADTYNEQFF. The CDR3, as DNA: TGTGCCAGTAGTACCGGGCTAGCGGATACCTACAATGAGCAGTTCTTC. Full variable domain (remainder filled in from reference TRBV19 and TRBJ2-1): DGGITQSPKYLFRKEGQNVTLSCEQNLNHDAMYWYRQDPGQGLRLIYYSQIVNDFQKGDIAEGYSVSREKKESFPLTVTSAQKNPTAFYLCASSTGLADTYNEQFFGPGTRLTVL.

This clone was seen a handful of times. The gene calls are TRBV4-2 and TRBJ2-1; tentative D call: TRBD1 (6 bases). This CDR3 is 13 amino acids long. The germline CDR1 and CDR2 sequences are LGHNA and YNFKEQ. Trimming pared 1 base from V and 15 bases from J, leaving 16 bases between. The CDR3 region is CASSQVGARGRFF. The CDR3 DNA reads TGTGCCAGCAGCCAAGTTGGCGCTAGGGGGAGGTTCTTC.

The V and J genes are TRBV18 and TRBJ2-1; possible D gene TRBD2, 6 bases. The CDR3 loop spans 12 amino acids. The ends were cut back, 3 bases at V and 6 bases at J, with 6 bases in the middle. Germline V CDR1 and CDR2: KGHSH, LQKENI. In DNA form, the CDR3 reads TGTGCCAGCTCACCCGGGGGCAATGAGCAGTTCTTC. It codes for CASSPGGNEQFF.

The J gene is TRBJ2-5, the V gene TRBV19; no definite D call. There are 14 residues in the CDR3. CDR1 is LNHDA, CDR2 SQIVND, per germline (reference sequence). V was pared by 5 bases and J by 3 bases, with 13 bases between. This chain's CDR3 is CASSAYEGKETQYF. The DNA for the CDR3 is TGTGCCAGTAGTGCCTATGAAGGGAAAGAGACCCAGTACTTC.